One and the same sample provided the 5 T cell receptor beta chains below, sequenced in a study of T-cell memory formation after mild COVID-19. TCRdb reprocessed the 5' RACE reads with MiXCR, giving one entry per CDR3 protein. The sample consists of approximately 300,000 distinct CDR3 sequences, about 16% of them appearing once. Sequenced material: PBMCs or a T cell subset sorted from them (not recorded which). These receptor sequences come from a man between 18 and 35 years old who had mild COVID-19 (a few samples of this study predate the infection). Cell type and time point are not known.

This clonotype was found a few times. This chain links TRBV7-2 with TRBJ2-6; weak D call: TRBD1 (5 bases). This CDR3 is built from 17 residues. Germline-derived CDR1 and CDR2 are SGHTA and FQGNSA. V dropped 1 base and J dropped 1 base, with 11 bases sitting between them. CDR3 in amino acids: CASSLGQLRSGANVLTF. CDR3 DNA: TGTGCCAGCAGCTTAGGACAGTTACGGTCTGGGGCCAACGTCCTGACTTTC.

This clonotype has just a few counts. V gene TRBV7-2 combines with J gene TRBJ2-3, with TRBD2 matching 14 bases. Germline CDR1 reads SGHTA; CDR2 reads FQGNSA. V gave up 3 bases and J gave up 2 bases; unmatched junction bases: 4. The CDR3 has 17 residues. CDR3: CASSFGTSGGLTDTQYF. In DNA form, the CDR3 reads TGTGCCAGCAGCTTCGGGACTAGCGGGGGTCTCACAGATACGCAGTATTTT.

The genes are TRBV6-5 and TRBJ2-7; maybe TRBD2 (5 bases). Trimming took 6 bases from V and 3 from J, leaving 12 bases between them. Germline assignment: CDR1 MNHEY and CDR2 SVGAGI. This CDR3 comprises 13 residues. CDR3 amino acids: CASRPSGGYEQYV. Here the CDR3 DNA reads TGTGCCAGCAGGCCCAGCGGAGGCTACGAGCAGTACGTC.

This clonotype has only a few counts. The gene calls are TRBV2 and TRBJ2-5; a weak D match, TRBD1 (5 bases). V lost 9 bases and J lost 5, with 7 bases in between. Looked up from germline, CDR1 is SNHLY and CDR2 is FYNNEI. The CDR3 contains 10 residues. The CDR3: CASQGETQYF. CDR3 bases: TGTGCCAGTCAGGGTGAGACCCAGTACTTC. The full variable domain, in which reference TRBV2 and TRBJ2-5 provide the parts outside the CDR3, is EPEVTQTPSHQVTQMGQEVILRCVPISNHLYFYWYRQILGQKVEFLVSFYNNEISEKSEIFDDQFSVERPDGSNFTLKIRSTKLEDSAMYFCASQGETQYFGPGTRLLVL.

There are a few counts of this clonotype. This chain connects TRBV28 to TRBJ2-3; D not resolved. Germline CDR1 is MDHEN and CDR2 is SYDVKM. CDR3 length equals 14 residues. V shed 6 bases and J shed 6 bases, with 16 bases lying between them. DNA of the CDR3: TGTGCCAGCAGGCCGGGTTCTCTCCGGGATACGCAGTATTTT. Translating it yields CASRPGSLRDTQYF.